A selection of T cell receptor beta chains follows, all from one sample in a study of breast tumors, draining lymph nodes, adjacent tissues. One entry per CDR3 protein results from TCRdb running MiXCR on the multiplex PCR reads. The top ten hold approximately 5% of the sample, which has roughly 110,000 distinct CDR3 sequences, approximately 28% seen once. The specimen was axillary lymph node tissue. These receptors were taken from a female donor with breast cancer. Some clones in this sample may be carry-over from other donors' samples. Each CDR3 is given with its conserved first and last residue. A D gene is named only where the DNA matches it firmly. Size is stated for part of the rows, as once, few or many counts, or as a class when the clone is expanded.

DNA | CDR3 | D | size | J | V | length
TGTGCCAGCAGCCAAGGAGGAGGGGCGGGGGGGCAGGTAGAGACCCAGTACTTC | CASSQGGGAGGQVETQYF | TRBD2 | many | TRBJ2-5 | TRBV4-2 | 18
TGTGCCAGCAGTGAATCCGGTGGGGGTGAGCAGTTCTTC | CASSESGGGEQFF | . | many | TRBJ2-1 | TRBV6-4 | 13
TGTGCCAGTAGTATACGCCTGTTGACAGGGGCTGGAAACACCATATATTTT | CASSIRLLTGAGNTIYF | TRBD1 | many | TRBJ1-3 | TRBV19 | 17
TGTGCCAGCAGTCCGCCCTACAGCTATGGCTACACCTTC | CASSPPYSYGYTF | . | many | TRBJ1-2 | TRBV6-5 | 13
TGTGCCAGCAGCGTAGAGGGTCCCCAGGGCTGTGCGAACACCGGGGAGCTGTTTTTT | CASSVEGPQGCANTGELFF | . | . | TRBJ2-2 | TRBV9 | 19
TGTGCCACCAGCAGAGGGGGGGCGACAGGATACAATGAGCAGTTCTTC | CATSRGGATGYNEQFF | . | . | TRBJ2-1 | TRBV15 | 16
TGTGCCATCCGTCCGGGTAACTGGTATGAAAAACTGTTTTTT | CAIRPGNWYEKLFF | . | . | TRBJ1-4 | TRBV25-1 | 14
TGTGCCAGCAGCCAAGATGGAGGGGAGACCCAGTACTTC | CASSQDGGETQYF | . | once | TRBJ2-5 | TRBV4-1 | 13
TGCAGTGCTAGTGGGGGCAGAACCTACGAGCAGTACTTC | CSASGGRTYEQYF | . | . | TRBJ2-7 | TRBV20-1 | 13
TGTGCCAGCAGCTTAGAAGGGGAAGGGTTTAACTATGGCTACACCTTC | CASSLEGEGFNYGYTF | . | many | TRBJ1-2 | TRBV7-9 | 16
TGCGCCAGCAGCTTGGGAGGGGATAGCAATCAGCCCCAGCATTTT | CASSLGGDSNQPQHF | . | many | TRBJ1-5 | TRBV5-1 | 15
TGTGCCAGCAGTTACTCGGGTACAGGGGATCAGCCCCAGCATTTT | CASSYSGTGDQPQHF | TRBD1 | many | TRBJ1-5 | TRBV6-5 | 15
TGTGCCAGCAGTTTGCAGGGCTCCTATAATTCACCCCTCCACTTT | CASSLQGSYNSPLHF | . | many | TRBJ1-6 | TRBV28 | 15
TGCAGCGTTGATGTTTGGGAGTCAGGGGGTGCGATAAGCCACGAGACCCAGTACTTC | CSVDVWESGGAISHETQYF | TRBD1 | . | TRBJ2-5 | TRBV29-1 | 19
TGTGCCAGCAGTTTGAGAGCCTCGACATCCTACGAGCAGTACTTC | CASSLRASTSYEQYF | . | many | TRBJ2-7 | TRBV28 | 15
TGTGCCAGCAGCTTAGGGGGTCGGTCTTTCCACAATGAGCAGTTCTTC | CASSLGGRSFHNEQFF | . | many | TRBJ2-1 | TRBV7-2 | 16
TGTGCCAGCAGCTTAAGGCCTAGCGGGGGGGTGGATGAGCAGTTCTTC | CASSLRPSGGVDEQFF | TRBD2 | many | TRBJ2-1 | TRBV7-3 | 16
TGTGCCAGCAGCCAAATCGCTAGCGGGCAAGAGACCCAGTACTTC | CASSQIASGQETQYF | TRBD2 | many | TRBJ2-5 | TRBV14 | 15
TGTGCCAGCACCCGCTGGGGGGCGCAGTATTTT | CASTRWGAQYF | . | many | TRBJ2-3 | TRBV2 | 11
TGTGCCAGCAGTCCTCAGGTTAACTATGGCTACACCTTC | CASSPQVNYGYTF | . | many | TRBJ1-2 | TRBV6-6 | 13
TGTGCCAGCAGCCGGACAGGGGGCACCGGGGAGCTGTTTTTT | CASSRTGGTGELFF | TRBD1 | . | TRBJ2-2 | TRBV5-6 | 14
TGTGCCACTTCGACAGGGCACCAAGAGACCCAGTACTTC | CATSTGHQETQYF | TRBD1 | . | TRBJ2-5 | TRBV24-1 | 13
TGTGCCAGCAGTTACGGGGCGGAGGTACCTAACTATGGCTACACCTTC | CASSYGAEVPNYGYTF | . | many | TRBJ1-2 | TRBV6-6 | 16
TGCAGTGCTAGAGATCTAACTAGCTCGAATGAGCAGTTCTTC | CSARDLTSSNEQFF | . | . | TRBJ2-1 | TRBV20-1 | 14
TGTGCCAGCAGACAACCTAGGGGTGATAGCAATCAGCCCCAGCATTTT | CASRQPRGDSNQPQHF | . | many | TRBJ1-5 | TRBV6-1 | 16
TGTGCCAGCGGGGGGGATCAAGAGACCCAGTACTTC | CASGGDQETQYF | TRBD2 | many | TRBJ2-5 | TRBV5-8 | 12
TGTGCCATCAGTGACAGGGGAGGGCAGCCCCAGCATTTT | CAISDRGGQPQHF | . | many | TRBJ1-5 | TRBV10-3 | 13
TGCAGTGCTAGACGGAGAGGGGTCGGCTACACCTTC | CSARRRGVGYTF | . | many | TRBJ1-2 | TRBV20-1 | 12
TGCTGTGCTAGGGGCCCAGGGGAGACCCGGTACTTC | CCARGPGETRYF | . | . | TRBJ2-5 | TRBV20-1 | 12
TGCAGCGTTGAAAGGGAGGGTTATGGCTACACCTTC | CSVEREGYGYTF | . | many | TRBJ1-2 | TRBV29-1 | 12
TGCAGTGCCAATCCCGACATCTCCTACGAGCAGTACTTC | CSANPDISYEQYF | . | . | TRBJ2-7 | TRBV20-1 | 13
TGTGCCAGCAGCCTAGGGGTGACAAACTTCCTAGAGACCCAGTACTTC | CASSLGVTNFLETQYF | . | many | TRBJ2-5 | TRBV27 | 16
TGTGCCAGCAGTGAGAGGGGGGAGGTGAACACTGAAGCTTTCTTT | CASSERGEVNTEAFF | . | . | TRBJ1-1 | TRBV2 | 15
TGTGCCAGCAGTTTCACCGGGACAGGGGGCTACGAGCAGTACTTC | CASSFTGTGGYEQYF | TRBD1 | many | TRBJ2-7 | TRBV27 | 15
TGTGCCAGCAGTTTCTCCCCCCCGACAGGGGATGGAAACACCATATATTTT | CASSFSPPTGDGNTIYF | TRBD1 | many | TRBJ1-3 | TRBV28 | 17
TGTGCCATCAGTCAACGGGGGGACCAAAACCACAATGAGCAGTTCTTC | CAISQRGDQNHNEQFF | TRBD2 | many | TRBJ2-1 | TRBV10-3 | 16
TGTGCCAGCACCCAGGGACAGAATGAAAAACTGTTTTTT | CASTQGQNEKLFF | TRBD1 | . | TRBJ1-4 | TRBV6-5 | 13
TGTGCCAGCAGGGGTAAAGGACTTGGCAATCAGCCCCAGCATTTT | CASRGKGLGNQPQHF | . | many | TRBJ1-5 | TRBV27 | 15
TGTGCCAGCAGCTTAGCGCTAGGGGGAGCGTATGAGCAGTTCTTC | CASSLALGGAYEQFF | . | many | TRBJ2-1 | TRBV7-2 | 15
TGTGCCAGCAGCCAAGGATCGACCGGGACAGGGGGATATTCACCCCTCCACTTT | CASSQGSTGTGGYSPLHF | TRBD1 | many | TRBJ1-6 | TRBV14 | 18
TGTGCCAGCGGACCAGGGGGGGCGAGGAGTGACGAGCAGTACTTC | CASGPGGARSDEQYF | . | . | TRBJ2-7 | TRBV6-6 | 15
TGTGCCAGCAGTTGGACTAGCGGGAGGGCCTGGGAGACCCAGTACTTC | CASSWTSGRAWETQYF | TRBD2 | many | TRBJ2-5 | TRBV6-6 | 16
TGCAGTGCTAGAGATTTGGACAGGTCTTCCACACCCCTCCACTTT | CSARDLDRSSTPLHF | TRBD1 | many | TRBJ1-6 | TRBV20-1 | 15
TGCAGTGCTAGAGGGCGGCAGGCTGGCTATGGCTACACCTTC | CSARGRQAGYGYTF | . | many | TRBJ1-2 | TRBV20-1 | 14
TGTGCCAGCAGCTTGACTGGCCGGGAAAAACTGTTTTTT | CASSLTGREKLFF | . | many | TRBJ1-4 | TRBV5-5 | 13
TGTGCCAGCAGCGGAACAATAGCGGACACCCGGCGGAATGAGCAGTTCTTC | CASSGTIADTRRNEQFF | . | many | TRBJ2-1 | TRBV13 | 17
TGCGCCAGCAGCTTGTGGGACGGCACAGATGCGCAGTATTTT | CASSLWDGTDAQYF | . | . | TRBJ2-3 | TRBV5-1 | 14
TGTGCCATCTGCAGTGTAAACAGGGACTACAATGAGCAGTTCTTC | CAICSVNRDYNEQFF | . | . | TRBJ2-1 | TRBV25-1 | 15
TGTGCCAGCAGCTCCGGGGTCAAAGAGGCCCAGTACTTC | CASSSGVKEAQYF | . | . | TRBJ2-5 | TRBV5-6 | 13
TGTGCCAGCAGTGAGGCAGCCCTAGCCAAAAACATTCAGTACTTC | CASSEAALAKNIQYF | . | . | TRBJ2-4 | TRBV6-1 | 15
TGTGCCAGCGGGAGGAGCTCCTACGAGCAGTACTTC | CASGRSSYEQYF | . | many | TRBJ2-7 | TRBV28 | 12
TGCAGTGCTAGTGGCCGGCGGGGCTTCACCTATGGCTACACCTTC | CSASGRRGFTYGYTF | . | once | TRBJ1-2 | TRBV20-1 | 15
TGTGCCAGCAGTCCCGATATGACGGGTTTGATCTTC | CASSPDMTGLIF | . | . | TRBJ2-1 | TRBV5-4 | 12
TGCAGTGCTAGAGTGACGAGTCAGCCCCAGCATTTT | CSARVTSQPQHF | . | many | TRBJ1-5 | TRBV20-1 | 12
TGTGCCAGCACCTTAGGGGACACTGGGGAGCTGTTTTTT | CASTLGDTGELFF | . | few | TRBJ2-2 | TRBV5-6 | 13
TGCAGTGTCGGGGCTAGCGGGGGCACCTACAATGAGCAGTTCTTC | CSVGASGGTYNEQFF | TRBD2 | . | TRBJ2-1 | TRBV20-1 | 15
TGTGCCAGTAGTCCCGGAGGACAGGATCAGCCCCAGCATTTT | CASSPGGQDQPQHF | TRBD1 | many | TRBJ1-5 | TRBV19 | 14
TGTGCCAGTGGTCAGGGGGCCGGAGAGACCCAGCACTTC | CASGQGAGETQHF | TRBD1 | . | TRBJ2-5 | TRBV19 | 13
TGTGCCAGCATCTTGTCCAGGGCCCAAGAGACCCAGTACTTC | CASILSRAQETQYF | . | many | TRBJ2-5 | TRBV6-1 | 14